This entry lists 27 T cell receptor beta chains sequenced from one sample in a study of shared clonotypes between healthy human individuals. Profiled with immunoSEQ multiplex PCR; TCRdb holds only in-frame clones, not every one. Here the sample spans roughly 1.4 million clones, less than 99% being singletons. Sequenced sample: naive CD4+ T cells sorted from blood. Subset in this sample: CD45RA+ positively selected. The receptors originated from a man in his thirties or forties in good health.

V and J are TRBV30 and TRBJ1-1, with D possibly being TRBD1 (6 bases). Germline CDR1 and CDR2: GTSNPN and SVGIG (reference sequence). The germline V and J ends were trimmed by 6 bases and 9 bases, with 11 bases remaining between them. This CDR3 comprises 10 residues. The CDR3 DNA is TGTGCCTGCTCGGGGGCGAAAGCTTTCTTT. Translating gives CACSGAKAFF. Using reference TRBV30 and TRBJ1-1 for the parts outside the CDR3, the full variable domain is SQTIHQWPATLVQPVGSPLSLECTVEGTSNPNLYWYRQAAGRGLQLLFYSVGIGQISSEVPQNLSASRPQDRQFILSSKKLLLSDSGFYLCACSGAKAFFGQGTRLTVV.

The gene calls are TRBV9 and TRBJ2-1, with 8 bases matching TRBD1. The CDR3 is made up of 15 amino acids. Germline loops: CDR1 SGDLS, CDR2 YYNGEE. V was pared by 4 bases and J by 3 bases, with 6 bases of the junction left unmatched. For the CDR3, the DNA is TGTGCCAGCAGCCCACAGGGGGTGGGCTACAATGAGCAGTTCTTC. Amino acid sequence: CASSPQGVGYNEQFF.

The J gene is TRBJ2-3, the V gene TRBV4-1; 9 bases align to TRBD1. V was pared by 0 bases and J by 2 bases, with 3 bases of the junction left unmatched. Germline V CDR1 and CDR2: MGHRA, YSYEKL. The CDR3 sequence is 16 residues long. CDR3 amino acids: CASSQDRTGVTDTQYF. The CDR3 bases are TGCGCCAGCAGCCAAGATCGGACAGGGGTCACAGATACGCAGTATTTT.

The J gene is TRBJ2-7, the V gene TRBV10-3; D unresolved. Germline V gene lookup returns CDR1 ENHRY and CDR2 SYGVKD. The CDR3 is 14 amino acids. The V end was cut by 8 bases, the J end by 1 base, with 15 bases between. The CDR3 DNA is TGTGCCATCGGGAAGTTAGCTGATTCCTACGAGCAGTACTTC. This codes for CAIGKLADSYEQYF.

The chain links TRBV5-1 to TRBJ2-3, with 7 bases that match TRBD2. The J segment lost 4 bases and the V segment lost 6 bases, leaving 11 bases of the junction unmatched. This CDR3 comprises 15 residues. CDR1 is SGHRS and CDR2 is YFSETQ in the germline V gene. CDR3 sequence: CASKGSGGGADTQYF. The CDR3 DNA is TGCGCCAGCAAGGGTTCGGGAGGAGGCGCAGATACGCAGTATTTT.

V usage is TRBV2 and J usage is TRBJ2-1; TRBD1 might be the D (5 bases). The V gene lost 5 bases and the J gene lost 2 bases, with 16 bases spanning the gap. Germline V gene data show CDR1 as SNHLY and CDR2 as FYNNEI. CDR3 length equals 16 residues. The CDR3 spells CASSPPRQLTYNEQFF. The CDR3 nucleotides are TGTGCCAGCAGTCCCCCGAGACAGCTAACCTACAATGAGCAGTTCTTC.

CDR3 in amino acids: CASSAPSNYGYTF. The CDR3, as DNA: TGTGCCAGCAGTGCCCCTTCTAACTATGGCTACACCTTC. This rearrangement joins TRBV6-4 to TRBJ1-2; D is undetermined. The CDR3 covers 13 residues. Germline V gene sequence: CDR1 MRHNA, CDR2 SNTAGT. V lost 4 bases to trimming and J lost 0 bases, with 6 bases between them.

The rearrangement links TRBV4-3 to TRBJ2-3; possibly TRBD2 for D (6 bases). This CDR3 has 15 amino acids. The V and J ends lost 4 bases and 1 base respectively, with 12 bases between them. Germline loops: CDR1 LGHNA, CDR2 YSLEER. CDR3 DNA: TGCGCCAGCAGCCTTTCCGGGGAGGGCACAGATACGCAGTATTTT. The encoded protein is CASSLSGEGTDTQYF.

The gene calls are TRBV28 and TRBJ1-2; D is unresolved. The germline V gene encodes CDR1 MDHEN and CDR2 SYDVKM. The CDR3 contains 12 residues. V was trimmed by 6 bases and J by 8 bases, leaving 13 bases between them. This CDR3 is CASSRPRSGYTF. In DNA, the CDR3 is TGTGCCAGCAGCCGCCCTAGATCAGGCTACACCTTC.

The chain uses TRBV27 and TRBJ2-2, with a tentative D call TRBD2 (5 bases). Trimming left V 4 bases short and J 8 bases short, with 14 bases between. Germline assignment: CDR1 MNHEY and CDR2 SMNVEV (reference sequence). The length of the CDR3 is 14 residues. CDR3 region: CASSSPVAIGELFF. The CDR3 DNA reads as TGTGCCAGCAGTTCCCCAGTAGCGATAGGGGAGCTGTTTTTT.

The chain links TRBV18 to TRBJ2-7; 8 positions match TRBD1. Looked up from germline, CDR1 is KGHSH and CDR2 is LQKENI. This CDR3 is built from 14 residues. After removal of 2 bases from V and 3 bases from J, the junction contained 3 bases not matched to a gene. This CDR3 reads CASSPWDRNYEQYF. CDR3 sequence (DNA): TGTGCCAGCTCACCATGGGACAGGAACTACGAGCAGTACTTC.

V usage is TRBV7-9 and J usage is TRBJ1-2, with no clear D. V was trimmed by 5 bases and J by 2 bases, leaving 9 bases between them. The germline CDR1 and CDR2 sequences are SEHNR and FQNEAQ (reference sequence). The length of the CDR3 is 13 residues. In DNA form, the CDR3 reads TGTGCCAGCAGCCCTACTGTGAACTATGGCTACACCTTC. The encoded protein is CASSPTVNYGYTF.

The chain uses TRBV19 and TRBJ2-3, with TRBD1 identical over 7 bases. CDR3 length: 15 residues. Germline V CDR1 and CDR2: LNHDA, SQIVND (reference sequence). Trimming took 3 bases from V and 3 from J; bases not matched to a gene: 6. The CDR3 sequence is CASSIRQGGTDTQYF. In DNA, the CDR3 is TGTGCCAGTAGTATTCGACAGGGTGGTACAGATACGCAGTATTTT.

V is TRBV6-4 and J is TRBJ2-7; D is ambiguous. Trimming stripped 1 base from V and 3 bases from J, with 10 bases between. Looked up from germline, CDR1 is MRHNA and CDR2 is SNTAGT. This CDR3 has 14 residues. In DNA form, the CDR3 reads TGTGCCAGCAGTGACTTTTTCTGGCGCTACGAGCAGTACTTC. Its translation: CASSDFFWRYEQYF.

The chain carries TRBV4-2 and TRBJ1-4, with unresolved D. Deletions cut 4 bases from V and 4 bases from J, with 10 bases between. The CDR3 is made up of 14 amino acids. Germline V gene data show CDR1 as LGHNA and CDR2 as YNFKEQ. The DNA of the CDR3 is TGTGCCAGCAGCCCCGAGCAGAATAATGAAAAACTGTTTTTT. It encodes CASSPEQNNEKLFF.

V is TRBV5-4 and J is TRBJ1-1; TRBD1 is a possible D gene (5 bases). Trimming shortened V by 1 base and J by 1 base, and 8 bases separated the two germline ends. The CDR3 runs 14 residues. Germline V CDR1 and CDR2: SGHNT, YYREEE (reference sequence). CDR3 sequence: CASSLQGWNTEAFF. The CDR3 bases are TGTGCCAGCAGCTTGCAGGGATGGAACACTGAAGCTTTCTTT.

This chain connects TRBV10-2 to TRBJ2-1; no definite D call. The V gene's germline CDR1 is WSHSY and CDR2 SAAADI. V lost 8 bases, J lost 0 bases, and 8 bases lay in between. The length of the CDR3 is 13 residues. The CDR3 protein is CASGHISYNEQFF. In nucleotides, the CDR3 is TGCGCCAGCGGTCATATCTCCTACAATGAGCAGTTCTTC.

This sequence joins TRBV5-1 and TRBJ2-5; 9 nucleotides match TRBD1. Germline CDR1 reads SGHRS; CDR2 reads YFSETQ. V dropped 5 bases and J dropped 6; count of bases not matched to a gene: 8. There are 14 residues in the CDR3. The chain's CDR3 is CASRPTGGLQTQYF. The CDR3 DNA follows: TGCGCCAGCAGGCCCACAGGGGGCCTTCAGACCCAGTACTTC.

Concerning this clone: The same CDR3 arises from other DNA sequences in this sample as well. V gene TRBV29-1 combines with J gene TRBJ2-2; possibly TRBD1 or TRBD2 for D (6 bases each). Trimming pared 5 bases from V and 6 bases from J, leaving 7 bases between. From germline, CDR1 is SQVTM and CDR2 ANQGSEA. The CDR3 length is 11 residues. The CDR3 loop is CSVRGAGELFF. The CDR3 coding sequence is TGCAGCGTTAGGGGGGCCGGGGAGCTGTTTTTT.

The V and J genes are TRBV18 and TRBJ2-1; D gene unclear. Trimming took 4 bases from V and 0 from J, leaving 10 bases between them. CDR3 length: 15 amino acids. Germline CDR1 and CDR2: KGHSH and LQKENI. The CDR3 sequence: CASSLESTSYNEQFF. DNA for the CDR3: TGTGCCAGCTCACTGGAATCCACCTCCTACAATGAGCAGTTCTTC.

Only one count was recorded for this clone. The V and J genes are TRBV9 and TRBJ2-1, with D perhaps matching TRBD1 (6 bases). This CDR3 has 14 amino acids. The V end was cut by 4 bases, the J end by 12 bases, with 20 bases between. Germline CDR1 and CDR2: SGDLS and YYNGEE. The CDR3, as DNA: TGTGCCAGCAGCTTTAGCACAGGGTACCTTTGGCAGTTCTTC. This gives the protein CASSFSTGYLWQFF.

The chain employs TRBV28 and TRBJ1-2; D gene unclear. Trimming removed 7 bases at V and 4 bases at J, with 19 bases between. Germline lookup yields CDR1 MDHEN and CDR2 SYDVKM. The CDR3 has 15 amino acids. CDR3 in amino acids: CASIPHGESRYGYTF. The CDR3 bases are TGTGCCAGCATACCCCACGGGGAGTCTCGCTATGGCTACACCTTC.

V gene TRBV10-3 combines with J gene TRBJ2-7, with 14 bases fitting TRBD2. Germline CDR1 and CDR2: ENHRY and SYGVKD. The trim removed 5 bases at V and 2 bases at J, leaving 2 bases unmatched. The CDR3 totals 15 residues. CDR3 sequence (DNA): TGTGCCATCAGTTGGACTAGCGGGGGGACCTACGAGCAGTACTTC. Translated, it gives CAISWTSGGTYEQYF.

This chain connects TRBV5-6 to TRBJ1-1, with D perhaps TRBD1 (6 bases). This CDR3 spans 16 amino acids. Between the trimmed V and J ends, which lost 3 bases and 2 bases, there was a span of 17 bases. The germline V gene has CDR1 SGHDT and CDR2 YYEEEE. CDR3 sequence reads: CASSYPPGHRNTEAFF. In DNA form, the CDR3 reads TGTGCCAGCAGCTATCCCCCGGGACACAGAAACACTGAAGCTTTCTTT.

V usage is TRBV5-1 and J usage is TRBJ2-7; 12 bases map to TRBD2. Germline CDR1 and CDR2: SGHRS and YFSETQ. V lost 0 bases, J lost 2 bases, and 9 bases stayed unmatched. This CDR3 region has 18 residues. CDR3 DNA sequence: TGCGCCAGCAGCTTGGGACTAGCGGGAGCGAAGGGTCCCTACGAGCAGTACTTC. Its protein product is CASSLGLAGAKGPYEQYF.

The chain joins TRBV19 to TRBJ1-1, with D unresolved. V was pared by 5 bases and J by 6 bases, with 13 bases between. Per germline, CDR1 LNHDA and CDR2 SQIVND (reference sequence). CDR3 size: 13 residues. The CDR3 DNA reads as TGTGCCAGTAGTCGGTGGGGATCGGCTGAAGCTTTCTTT. Its protein is CASSRWGSAEAFF.

This chain uses TRBV30 with TRBJ1-5, with unresolved D. Deletions cut 0 bases from V and 0 bases from J, with 9 bases between. CDR3 length: 15 residues. From germline, CDR1 is GTSNPN and CDR2 SVGIG (reference sequence). Written as DNA, the CDR3 is TGTGCCTGGAGTGTAGGCCTCTATAGCAATCAGCCCCAGCATTTT. This codes for CAWSVGLYSNQPQHF.